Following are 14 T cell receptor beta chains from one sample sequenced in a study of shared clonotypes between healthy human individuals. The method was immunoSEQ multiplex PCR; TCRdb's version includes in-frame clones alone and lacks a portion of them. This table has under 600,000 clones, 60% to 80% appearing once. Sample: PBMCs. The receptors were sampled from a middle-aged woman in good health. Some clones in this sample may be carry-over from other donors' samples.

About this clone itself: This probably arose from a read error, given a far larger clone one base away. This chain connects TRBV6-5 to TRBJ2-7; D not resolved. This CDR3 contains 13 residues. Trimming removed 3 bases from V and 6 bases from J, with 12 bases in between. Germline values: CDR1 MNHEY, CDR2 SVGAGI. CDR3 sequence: CASSYTATCEQYF. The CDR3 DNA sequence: TGTGCCAGCAGTTATACGGCGACCTGCGAGCAGTACTTC.

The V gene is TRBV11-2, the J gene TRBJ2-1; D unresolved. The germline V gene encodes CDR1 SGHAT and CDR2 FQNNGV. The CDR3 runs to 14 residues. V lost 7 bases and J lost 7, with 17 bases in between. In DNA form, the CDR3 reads TGTGCCAGCACCGCGGTCTCCCTAAGGAATGAGCAGTTCTTC. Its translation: CASTAVSLRNEQFF.

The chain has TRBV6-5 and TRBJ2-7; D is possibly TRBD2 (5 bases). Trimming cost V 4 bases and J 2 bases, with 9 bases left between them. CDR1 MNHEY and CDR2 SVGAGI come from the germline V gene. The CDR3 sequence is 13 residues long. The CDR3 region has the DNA TGTGCCAGCAGTTCGGACGGGACCTACGAGCAGTACTTC. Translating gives CASSSDGTYEQYF.

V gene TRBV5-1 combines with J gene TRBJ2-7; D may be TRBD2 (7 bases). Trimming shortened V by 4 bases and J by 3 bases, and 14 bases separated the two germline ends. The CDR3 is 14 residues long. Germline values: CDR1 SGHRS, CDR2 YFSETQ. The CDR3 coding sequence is TGCGCCAGCAGCCCCGGGGGGCCAGGCTACGAGCAGTACTTC. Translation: CASSPGGPGYEQYF.

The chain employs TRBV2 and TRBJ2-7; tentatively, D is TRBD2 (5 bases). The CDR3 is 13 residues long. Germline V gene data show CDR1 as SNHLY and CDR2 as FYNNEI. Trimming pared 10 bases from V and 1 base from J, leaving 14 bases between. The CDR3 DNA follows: TGTGCCACGGGAAGGCGCGGGTCCTACGAGCAGTACTTC. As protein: CATGRRGSYEQYF. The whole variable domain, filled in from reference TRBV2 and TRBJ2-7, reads EPEVTQTPSHQVTQMGQEVILRCVPISNHLYFYWYRQILGQKVEFLVSFYNNEISEKSEIFDDQFSVERPDGSNFTLKIRSTKLEDSAMYFCATGRRGSYEQYFGPGTRLTVT.

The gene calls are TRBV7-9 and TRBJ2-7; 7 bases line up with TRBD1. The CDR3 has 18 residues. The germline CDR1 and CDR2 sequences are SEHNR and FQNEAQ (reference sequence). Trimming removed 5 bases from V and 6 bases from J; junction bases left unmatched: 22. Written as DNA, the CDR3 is TGTGCCAGCAGCCGCACTAAGACCCCGGGACAGCCCCTCGGCGAGCAGTACTTC. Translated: CASSRTKTPGQPLGEQYF.

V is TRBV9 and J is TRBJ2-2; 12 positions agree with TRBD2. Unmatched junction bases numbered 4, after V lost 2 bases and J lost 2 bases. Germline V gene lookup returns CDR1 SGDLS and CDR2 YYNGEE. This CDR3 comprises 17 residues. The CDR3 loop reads CASSVLAGGPNTGELFF. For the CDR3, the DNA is TGTGCCAGCAGCGTTCTAGCGGGAGGGCCCAACACCGGGGAGCTGTTTTTT.

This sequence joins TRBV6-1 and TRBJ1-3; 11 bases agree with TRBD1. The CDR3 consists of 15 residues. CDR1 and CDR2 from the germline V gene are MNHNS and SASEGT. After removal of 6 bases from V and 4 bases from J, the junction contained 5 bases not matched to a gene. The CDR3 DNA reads TGTGCCAGCAGCCGGGACAGGGGGACAGGAAACACCATATATTTT. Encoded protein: CASSRDRGTGNTIYF.

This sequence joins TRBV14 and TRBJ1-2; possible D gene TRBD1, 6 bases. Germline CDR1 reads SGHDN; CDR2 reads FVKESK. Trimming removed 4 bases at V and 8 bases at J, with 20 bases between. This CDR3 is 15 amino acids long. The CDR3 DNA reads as TGTGCCAGCAGCCGGACTGGGGGCGGTCCAGAGGGCTACACCTTC. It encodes CASSRTGGGPEGYTF. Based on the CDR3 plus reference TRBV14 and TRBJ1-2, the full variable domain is EAGVTQFPSHSVIEKGQTVTLRCDPISGHDNLYWYRRVMGKEIKFLLHFVKESKQDESGMPNNRFLAERTGGTYSTLKVQPAELEDSGVYFCASSRTGGGPEGYTFGSGTRLTVV.

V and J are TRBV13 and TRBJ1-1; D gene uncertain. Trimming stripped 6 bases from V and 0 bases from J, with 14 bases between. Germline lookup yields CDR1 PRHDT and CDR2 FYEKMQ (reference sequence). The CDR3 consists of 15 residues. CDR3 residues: CASSQGPVMNTEAFF. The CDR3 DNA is TGTGCCAGCAGTCAAGGCCCGGTGATGAACACTGAAGCTTTCTTT.

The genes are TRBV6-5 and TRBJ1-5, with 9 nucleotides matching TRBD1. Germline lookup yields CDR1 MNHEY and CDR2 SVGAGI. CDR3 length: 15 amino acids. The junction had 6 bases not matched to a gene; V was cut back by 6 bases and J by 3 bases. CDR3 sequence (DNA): TGTGCCAGCAGACGGACAGGGGTTGACAATCAGCCCCAGCATTTT. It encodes CASRRTGVDNQPQHF.

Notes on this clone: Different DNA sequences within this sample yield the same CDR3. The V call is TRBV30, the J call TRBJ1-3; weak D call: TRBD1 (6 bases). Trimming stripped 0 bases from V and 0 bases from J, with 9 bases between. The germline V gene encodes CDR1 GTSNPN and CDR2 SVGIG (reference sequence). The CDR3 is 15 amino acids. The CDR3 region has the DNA TGTGCCTGGAGTGTCCAGGGGATCTCTGGAAACACCATATATTTT. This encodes CAWSVQGISGNTIYF.

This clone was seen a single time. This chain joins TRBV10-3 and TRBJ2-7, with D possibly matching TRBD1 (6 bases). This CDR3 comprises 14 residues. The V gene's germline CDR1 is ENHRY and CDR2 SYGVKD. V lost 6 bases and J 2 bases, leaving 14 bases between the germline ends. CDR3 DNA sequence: TGTGCCATCAGGCCGGGGACACCCCCCTACGAGCAGTACTTC. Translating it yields CAIRPGTPPYEQYF.

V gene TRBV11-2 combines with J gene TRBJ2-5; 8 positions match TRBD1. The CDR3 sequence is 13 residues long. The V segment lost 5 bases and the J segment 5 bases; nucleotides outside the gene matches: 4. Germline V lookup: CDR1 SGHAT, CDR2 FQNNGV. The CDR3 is CASSPNRGETQYF. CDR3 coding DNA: TGTGCCAGCAGCCCGAACAGGGGGGAGACCCAGTACTTC.